These 5 T cell receptor beta chains were sequenced from one sample in a study of shared clonotypes between healthy human individuals. Assay: immunoSEQ multiplex PCR; the TCRdb copy retains only in-frame clones and omits some. The sample has some 2,400,000 clones, under 97% seen once. The sequenced material came from naive CD4+ T cells sorted from blood. Subset here: CD45RA+ positively selected. Receptors were obtained from a man in his late teens or twenties in good health.

This clone appeared once. J is TRBJ2-5 and V is TRBV6-6, with a weak D call TRBD2 (5 bases). V shed 2 bases and J shed 5 bases, with 15 bases lying between them. The CDR3 is 15 residues long. CDR1 is MNHNY and CDR2 is SVGAGI in the germline V gene (reference sequence). The CDR3 region has the DNA TGTGCCAGCAGTTACGGACTTAGCGTTGGTGAGACCCAGTACTTC. This gives the protein CASSYGLSVGETQYF.

This sequence joins TRBV9 and TRBJ1-6; D ambiguous. V was clipped by 4 bases and J by 8 bases, with 10 bases between them. This CDR3 region has 13 residues. CDR1 is SGDLS, CDR2 YYNGEE, per germline. CDR3 sequence: CASSQSLYSPLHF. In DNA, the CDR3 is TGTGCCAGCAGCCAATCCCTCTATTCACCCCTCCACTTT.

The J gene is TRBJ2-3, the V gene TRBV18, with TRBD1 matching 8 bases. The germline V gene encodes CDR1 KGHSH and CDR2 LQKENI. This CDR3 spans 15 amino acids. Trimming took 6 bases from V and 4 from J; bases not matched to a gene: 9. The CDR3 loop reads CASSAGGLSPDTQYF. CDR3 nucleotides: TGTGCCAGCTCCGCAGGGGGCCTTTCCCCAGATACGCAGTATTTT.

This chain links TRBV10-3 with TRBJ1-1, with D possibly matching TRBD1 (5 bases). The germline V gene has CDR1 ENHRY and CDR2 SYGVKD. Trimming left V 0 bases short and J 0 bases short, with 8 bases between. This CDR3 spans 15 amino acids. This CDR3 reads CAISESTGMNTEAFF. The CDR3 DNA follows: TGTGCCATCAGTGAGTCCACAGGAATGAACACTGAAGCTTTCTTT.

V is TRBV4-1 and J is TRBJ1-4; no reliable D call. Per germline, CDR1 MGHRA and CDR2 YSYEKL. V lost 3 bases and J lost 0, with 14 bases in between. This CDR3 has 17 amino acids. CDR3 sequence: CASSHQKSLATNEKLFF. The CDR3 DNA reads as TGCGCCAGCAGCCATCAGAAGTCTCTAGCAACTAATGAAAAACTGTTTTTT.